The next 16 T cell receptor beta chains were all read from a single sample in a study of blood T cell repertoires in COVID-19. Measured with immunoSEQ multiplex PCR; TCRdb has only the in-frame clones, and not every one. Among tens of thousands of clones listed, around nine tenths were seen once. The sequencing sample was made of peripheral blood. The receptors here all came from a human donor in a cohort sampled during active COVID-19.

This sequence joins TRBV7-8 and TRBJ1-4; tentatively, D is TRBD1 (5 bases). This CDR3 is 13 amino acids long. Germline V gives CDR1 SGHVS, CDR2 FQNEAQ. V shed 8 bases and J shed 7 bases, with 14 bases lying between them. The CDR3 DNA reads as TGTGCCAGCGATGGGGGGGAAGGTGAAAAACTGTTTTTT. Translated: CASDGGEGEKLFF.

This sequence joins TRBV5-1 and TRBJ2-3; TRBD2 matches 7 bases. The CDR3 totals 15 residues. V was pared by 3 bases and J by 6 bases, with 10 bases of the junction left unmatched. Germline V gene lookup returns CDR1 SGHRS and CDR2 YFSETQ. CDR3 amino acids: CASSSDGSAGDTQYF. The CDR3 bases are TGCGCCAGCAGCTCAGACGGGTCAGCGGGGGATACGCAGTATTTT.

The V and J genes are TRBV11-3 and TRBJ2-7; D is perhaps TRBD1 (5 bases). The germline V and J ends were trimmed by 4 bases and 7 bases, with 11 bases remaining between them. Germline loops: CDR1 SGHNT, CDR2 YENEEA. The CDR3 has 12 residues. The CDR3 DNA sequence: TGTGCCAGCAGCTCCGACAGTAGGGAGCAGTACTTC. Translating it yields CASSSDSREQYF.

This chain uses TRBV9 with TRBJ1-3, with 9 bases lining up with TRBD1. Per germline, CDR1 SGDLS and CDR2 YYNGEE. Trimming took 4 bases from V and 0 from J; bases not matched to a gene: 8. This CDR3 comprises 17 residues. The CDR3 DNA reads as TGTGCCAGCAGCCGGAAACGGACAGGGGACTCTGGAAACACCATATATTTT. Translation: CASSRKRTGDSGNTIYF.

The chain's CDR3 is CASSPGQGNTGELFF. CDR3 sequence (DNA): TGTGCCAGCAGCCCGGGACAGGGGAATACCGGGGAGCTGTTTTTT. The chain has TRBV6-5 and TRBJ2-2; the match to TRBD1 covers 10 bases. The CDR3 runs 15 residues. CDR1 is MNHEY, CDR2 SVGAGI, per germline. V shed 6 bases, J shed 5 bases, and the junction held 6 bases outside the gene matches.

The V call is TRBV19, the J call TRBJ1-5; D gene ambiguous. This CDR3 region has 14 residues. The germline V and J ends were trimmed by 2 bases and 7 bases, with 12 bases remaining between them. The germline gives CDR1 LNHDA, CDR2 SQIVND (reference sequence). DNA for the CDR3: TGTGCCAGTAGTATATTTGGGCAGTACCAGCCCCAGCATTTT. Protein: CASSIFGQYQPQHF.

This chain connects TRBV9 to TRBJ1-3, with D perhaps matching TRBD1 (5 bases). This CDR3 contains 12 residues. The germline V gene has CDR1 SGDLS and CDR2 YYNGEE. V lost 7 bases to trimming and J lost 6 bases, with 11 bases between them. The CDR3 protein is CASSGIENTIYF. The DNA for the CDR3 is TGTGCCAGCTCAGGGATTGAAAACACCATATATTTT.

The chain carries TRBV27 and TRBJ1-2; TRBD1 matches 7 bases. The CDR3 is 14 residues long. Trimming cost V 4 bases and J 8 bases; bases outside gene matches: 10. The germline CDR1 and CDR2 sequences are MNHEY and SMNVEV (reference sequence). The CDR3 sequence is CASSSRDSGHGYTF. As DNA, the CDR3 is TGTGCCAGCAGTTCCCGGGACAGCGGGCACGGCTACACCTTC.

Remarks on this clone: At one end, the junction sequence differs from germline, possibly due to a read error. The rearrangement links TRBV7-7 to TRBJ2-1; 12 bases map to TRBD1. Germline V CDR1 and CDR2: SSHAT, FNYEAQ (reference sequence). The CDR3 covers 16 residues. The DNA of the CDR3 is TGTGCTAGCAGCCCGGGACAGGGGGCGTTCTACAATGAGCAGTTCTTC. Protein product: CASSPGQGAFYNEQFF.

The genes are TRBV29-1 and TRBJ1-4; D uncertain. Germline V gives CDR1 SQVTM, CDR2 ANQGSEA. V gave up 7 bases and J gave up 8 bases, with 14 bases separating them. The CDR3 runs 12 residues. The CDR3 protein is CSASGGREKLFF. The CDR3 region has the DNA TGCAGCGCTTCGGGAGGTAGGGAAAAACTGTTTTTT. Supplemented by reference TRBV29-1 and TRBJ1-4, the full variable domain reads SAVISQKPSRDICQRGTSLTIQCQVDSQVTMMFWYRQQPGQSLTLIATANQGSEATYESGFVIDKFPISRPNLTFSTLTVSNMSPEDSSIYLCSASGGREKLFFGSGTQLSVL.

This chain links TRBV30 with TRBJ1-3; D gene ambiguous. Deletions cut 3 bases from V and 3 bases from J, with 3 bases between. Germline CDR1 reads GTSNPN; CDR2 reads SVGIG (reference sequence). This CDR3 contains 11 residues. The CDR3 here is CAWSLGNTIYF. The CDR3 DNA sequence: TGTGCCTGGAGCCTTGGAAACACCATATATTTT.

V is TRBV6-5 and J is TRBJ1-5, with D perhaps TRBD1 (6 bases). The CDR3 has 13 amino acids. V was trimmed by 6 bases and J by 9 bases, leaving 15 bases between them. Per the germline V gene, CDR1 is MNHEY and CDR2 is SVGAGI. The CDR3 loop reads CASRPAGARPQHF. The CDR3 DNA sequence: TGTGCCAGCAGGCCAGCGGGGGCCAGGCCCCAGCATTTT.

The V gene is TRBV4-2, the J gene TRBJ2-7; D gene ambiguous. The CDR3 length is 14 residues. V shed 5 bases and J shed 4 bases, with 15 bases lying between them. Germline CDR1 LGHNA, CDR2 YNFKEQ. CDR3 bases: TGTGCCAGCAGCGAGGAGTCGGTCGGGTACGAGCAGTACTTC. It yields the protein CASSEESVGYEQYF.

The V and J genes are TRBV7-9 and TRBJ2-5, with 10 bases that match TRBD1. Losses at the gene ends were 1 base for V and 9 bases for J; bases not matched to a gene: 8. Germline assignment: CDR1 SEHNR and CDR2 FQNEAQ (reference sequence). The CDR3 covers 15 residues. The CDR3 is CASSLEIDRGRSQYF. The CDR3 nucleotides read TGTGCCAGCAGCTTAGAGATCGACAGGGGGCGCTCCCAGTACTTC.

The gene calls are TRBV4-3 and TRBJ2-3; 7 positions match TRBD2. The germline gives CDR1 LGHNA, CDR2 YSLEER. The V and J ends lost 3 bases and 6 bases, in that order; junction bases with no gene match: 6. The CDR3 contains 14 residues. The CDR3 bases are TGCGCCAGCAGCCAGACTAGCCTGGTGGATACGCAGTATTTT. Protein: CASSQTSLVDTQYF.

The chain recombines TRBV18 with TRBJ1-4; TRBD1 matches at 7 bases. The CDR3 loop spans 15 amino acids. After removal of 2 bases from V and 7 bases from J, the junction contained 7 bases not matched to a gene. The germline V gene encodes CDR1 KGHSH and CDR2 LQKENI. The DNA for the CDR3 is TGTGCCAGCTCACCAACCGGGACAGAGGGTGAAAAACTGTTTTTT. Its protein product is CASSPTGTEGEKLFF.